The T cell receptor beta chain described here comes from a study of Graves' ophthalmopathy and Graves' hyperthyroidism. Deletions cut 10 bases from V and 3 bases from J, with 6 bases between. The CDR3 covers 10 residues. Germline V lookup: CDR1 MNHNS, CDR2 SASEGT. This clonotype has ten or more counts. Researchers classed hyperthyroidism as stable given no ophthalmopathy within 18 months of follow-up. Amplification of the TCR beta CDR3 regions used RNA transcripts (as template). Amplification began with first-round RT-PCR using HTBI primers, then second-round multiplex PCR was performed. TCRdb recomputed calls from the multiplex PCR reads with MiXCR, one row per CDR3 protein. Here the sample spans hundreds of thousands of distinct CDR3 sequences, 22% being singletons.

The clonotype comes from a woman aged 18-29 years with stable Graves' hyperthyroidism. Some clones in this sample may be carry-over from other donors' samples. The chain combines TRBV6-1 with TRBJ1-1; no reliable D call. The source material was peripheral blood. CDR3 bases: TGTGCCACCTCATACACTGAAGCTTTCTTT. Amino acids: CATSYTEAFF.